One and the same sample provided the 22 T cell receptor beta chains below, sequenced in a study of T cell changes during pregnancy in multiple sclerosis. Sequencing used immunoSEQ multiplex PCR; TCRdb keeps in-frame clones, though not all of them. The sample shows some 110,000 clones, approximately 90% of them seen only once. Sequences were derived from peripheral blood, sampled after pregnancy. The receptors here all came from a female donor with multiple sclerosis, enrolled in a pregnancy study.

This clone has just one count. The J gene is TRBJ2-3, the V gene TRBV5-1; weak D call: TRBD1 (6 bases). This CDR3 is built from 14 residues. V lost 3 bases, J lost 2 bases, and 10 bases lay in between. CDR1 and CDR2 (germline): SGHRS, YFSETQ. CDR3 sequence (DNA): TGCGCCAGCAGCTCCGGACAGCCCACAGATACGCAGTATTTT. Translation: CASSSGQPTDTQYF. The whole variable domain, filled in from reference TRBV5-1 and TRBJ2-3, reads KAGVTQTPRYLIKTRGQQVTLSCSPISGHRSVSWYQQTPGQGLQFLFEYFSETQRNKGNFPGRFSGRQFSNSRSEMNVSTLELGDSALYLCASSSGQPTDTQYFGPGTRLTVL.

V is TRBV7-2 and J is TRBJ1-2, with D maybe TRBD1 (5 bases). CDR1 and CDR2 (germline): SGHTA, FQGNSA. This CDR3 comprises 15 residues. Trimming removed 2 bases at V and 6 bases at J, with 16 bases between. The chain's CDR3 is CASSLWSGGVDGYTF. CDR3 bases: TGTGCCAGCAGCTTATGGTCCGGGGGGGTCGATGGCTACACCTTC.

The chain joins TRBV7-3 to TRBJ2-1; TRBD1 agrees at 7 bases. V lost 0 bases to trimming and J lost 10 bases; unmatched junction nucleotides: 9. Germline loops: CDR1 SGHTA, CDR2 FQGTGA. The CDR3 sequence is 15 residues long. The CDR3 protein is CASSLTNMRGGEQFF. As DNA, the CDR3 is TGTGCCAGCAGCTTAACGAATATGCGAGGGGGCGAGCAGTTCTTC.

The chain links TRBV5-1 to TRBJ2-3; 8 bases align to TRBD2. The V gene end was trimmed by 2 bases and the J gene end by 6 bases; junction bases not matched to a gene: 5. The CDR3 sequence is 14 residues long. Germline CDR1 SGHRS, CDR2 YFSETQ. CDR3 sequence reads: CASSLLAEQDTQYF. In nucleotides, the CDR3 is TGCGCCAGCAGCTTACTAGCGGAGCAGGATACGCAGTATTTT.

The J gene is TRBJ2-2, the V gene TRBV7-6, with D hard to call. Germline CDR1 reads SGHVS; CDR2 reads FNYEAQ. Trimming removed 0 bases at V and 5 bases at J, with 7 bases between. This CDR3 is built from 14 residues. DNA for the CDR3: TGTGCCAGCAGCTTAGCGCAGAGGACCGGGGAGCTGTTTTTT. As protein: CASSLAQRTGELFF.

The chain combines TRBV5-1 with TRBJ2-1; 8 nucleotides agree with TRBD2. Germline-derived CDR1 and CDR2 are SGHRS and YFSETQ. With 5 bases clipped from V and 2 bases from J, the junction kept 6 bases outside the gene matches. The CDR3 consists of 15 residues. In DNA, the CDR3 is TGCGCCAGCAGAACCGACGGGAGGGCCTACAATGAGCAGTTCTTC. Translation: CASRTDGRAYNEQFF.

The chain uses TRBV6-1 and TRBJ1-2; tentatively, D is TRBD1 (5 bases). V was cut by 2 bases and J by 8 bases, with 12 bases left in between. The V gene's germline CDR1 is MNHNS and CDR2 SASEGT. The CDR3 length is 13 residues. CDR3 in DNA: TGTGCCAGCAGTGAACAGGCAGGGTCAGGCTACACCTTC. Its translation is CASSEQAGSGYTF.

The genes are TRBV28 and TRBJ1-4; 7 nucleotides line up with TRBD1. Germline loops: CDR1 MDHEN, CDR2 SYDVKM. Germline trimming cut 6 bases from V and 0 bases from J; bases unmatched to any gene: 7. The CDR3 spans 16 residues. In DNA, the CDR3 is TGTGCCAGCAGACCTTGGGGGACAGCAACTAATGAAAAACTGTTTTTT. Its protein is CASRPWGTATNEKLFF.

The CDR3 sequence: CACLQAYEQYF. CDR3 in DNA: TGTGCCTGTTTACAAGCCTACGAGCAGTACTTC. The rearrangement links TRBV30 to TRBJ2-7; D remains unclear. The germline CDR1 and CDR2 sequences are GTSNPN and SVGIG (reference sequence). CDR3 length: 11 residues. Between the trimmed V and J ends, which lost 6 bases and 2 bases, there was a span of 8 bases.

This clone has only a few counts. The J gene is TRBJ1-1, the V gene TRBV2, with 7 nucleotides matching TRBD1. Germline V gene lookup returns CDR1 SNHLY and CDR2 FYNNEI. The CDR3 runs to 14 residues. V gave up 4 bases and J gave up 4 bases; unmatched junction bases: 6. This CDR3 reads CASSGNRGGTEAFF. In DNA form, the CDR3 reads TGTGCCAGCAGTGGGAACAGGGGTGGCACTGAAGCTTTCTTT.

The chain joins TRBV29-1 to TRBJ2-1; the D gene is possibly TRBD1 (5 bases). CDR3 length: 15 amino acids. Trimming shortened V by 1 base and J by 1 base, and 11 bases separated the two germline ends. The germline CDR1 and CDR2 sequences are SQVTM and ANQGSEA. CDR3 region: CSVEGRQPSYNEQFF. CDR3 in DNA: TGCAGCGTTGAAGGCCGACAGCCTTCCTACAATGAGCAGTTCTTC.

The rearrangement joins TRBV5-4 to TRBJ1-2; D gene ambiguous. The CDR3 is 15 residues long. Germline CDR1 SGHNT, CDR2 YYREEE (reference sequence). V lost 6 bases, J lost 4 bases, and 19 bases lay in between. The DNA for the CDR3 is TGTGCCAGCACCGGGTGGGAGGGTATTGCCTATGGCTACACCTTC. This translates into CASTGWEGIAYGYTF.

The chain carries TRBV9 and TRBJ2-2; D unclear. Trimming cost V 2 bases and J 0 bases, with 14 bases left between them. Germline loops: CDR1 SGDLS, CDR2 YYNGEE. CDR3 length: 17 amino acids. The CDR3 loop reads CASSVSPRFTNTGELFF. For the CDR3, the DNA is TGTGCCAGCAGCGTCTCCCCACGGTTTACGAACACCGGGGAGCTGTTTTTT.

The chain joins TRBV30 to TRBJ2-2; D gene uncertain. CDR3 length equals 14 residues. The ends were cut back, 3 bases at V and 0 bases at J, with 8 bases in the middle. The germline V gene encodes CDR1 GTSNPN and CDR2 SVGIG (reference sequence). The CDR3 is CAWSKSANTGELFF. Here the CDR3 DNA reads TGTGCCTGGAGCAAGAGTGCGAACACCGGGGAGCTGTTTTTT. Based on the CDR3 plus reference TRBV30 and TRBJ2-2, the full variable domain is SQTIHQWPATLVQPVGSPLSLECTVEGTSNPNLYWYRQAAGRGLQLLFYSVGIGQISSEVPQNLSASRPQDRQFILSSKKLLLSDSGFYLCAWSKSANTGELFFGEGSRLTVL.

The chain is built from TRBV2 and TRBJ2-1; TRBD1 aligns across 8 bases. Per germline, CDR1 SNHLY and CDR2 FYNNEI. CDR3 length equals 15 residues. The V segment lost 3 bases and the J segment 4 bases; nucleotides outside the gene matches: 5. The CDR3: CASSEDREGYNEQFF. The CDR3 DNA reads TGTGCCAGCAGTGAGGACAGGGAAGGGTACAATGAGCAGTTCTTC.

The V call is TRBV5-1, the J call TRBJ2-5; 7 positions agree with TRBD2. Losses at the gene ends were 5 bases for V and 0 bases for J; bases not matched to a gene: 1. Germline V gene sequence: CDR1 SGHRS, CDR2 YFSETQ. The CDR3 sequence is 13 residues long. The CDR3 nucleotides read TGCGCCAGCAGGCGGGGGAACCAAGAGACCCAGTACTTC. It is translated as CASRRGNQETQYF.

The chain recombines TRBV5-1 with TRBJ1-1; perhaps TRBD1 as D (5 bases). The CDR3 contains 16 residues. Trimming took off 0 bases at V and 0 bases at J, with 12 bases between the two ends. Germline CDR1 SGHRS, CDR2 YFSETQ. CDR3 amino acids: CASSLDGGEMNTEAFF. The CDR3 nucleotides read TGCGCCAGCAGCTTGGACGGGGGAGAGATGAACACTGAAGCTTTCTTT.

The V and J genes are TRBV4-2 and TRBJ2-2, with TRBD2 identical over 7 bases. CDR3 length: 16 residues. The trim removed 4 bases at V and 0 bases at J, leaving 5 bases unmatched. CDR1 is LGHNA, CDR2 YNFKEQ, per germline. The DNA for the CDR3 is TGTGCCAGCAGCCGTGGGGGGGTGTCGAACACCGGGGAGCTGTTTTTT. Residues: CASSRGGVSNTGELFF.

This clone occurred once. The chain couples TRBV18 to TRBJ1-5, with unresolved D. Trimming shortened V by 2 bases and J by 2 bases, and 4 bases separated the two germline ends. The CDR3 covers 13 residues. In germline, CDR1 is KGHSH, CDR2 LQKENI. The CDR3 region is CASSPVGNQPQHF. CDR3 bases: TGTGCCAGCTCACCAGTCGGCAATCAGCCCCAGCATTTT. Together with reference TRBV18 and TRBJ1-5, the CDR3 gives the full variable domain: NAGVMQNPRHLVRRRGQEARLRCSPMKGHSHVYWYRQLPEEGLKFMVYLQKENIIDESGMPKERFSAEFPKEGPSILRIQQVVRGDSAAYFCASSPVGNQPQHFGDGTRLSIL.

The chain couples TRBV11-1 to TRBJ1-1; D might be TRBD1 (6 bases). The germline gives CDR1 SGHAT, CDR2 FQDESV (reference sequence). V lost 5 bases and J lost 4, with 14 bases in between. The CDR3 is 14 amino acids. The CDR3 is CASSRDGQSTEAFF. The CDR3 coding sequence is TGTGCCAGCAGCCGGGACGGACAGAGCACTGAAGCTTTCTTT.

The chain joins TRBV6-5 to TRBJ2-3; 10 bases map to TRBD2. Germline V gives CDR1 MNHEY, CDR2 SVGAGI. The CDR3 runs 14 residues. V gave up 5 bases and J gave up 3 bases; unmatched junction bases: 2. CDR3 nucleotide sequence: TGTGCCAGCAGTAGGACTAGCGGAACAGATACGCAGTATTTT. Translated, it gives CASSRTSGTDTQYF.

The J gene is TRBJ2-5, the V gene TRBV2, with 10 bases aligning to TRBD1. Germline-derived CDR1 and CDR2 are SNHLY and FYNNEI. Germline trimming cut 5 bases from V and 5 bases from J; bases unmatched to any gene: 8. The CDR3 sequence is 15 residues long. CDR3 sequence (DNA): TGTGCCAGCAGTAACGACAGGGGGCGCCGGGAGACCCAGTACTTC. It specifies CASSNDRGRRETQYF.